One sample yielded the 25 T cell receptor beta chains listed below, sequenced in a study of OX40 agonist ivuxolimab in advanced cancers. Receptor libraries were prepared by the immunoSEQ multiplex PCR assay. TCRdb obtained this table from immuneACCESS and retained in-frame rearrangements with V and J assigned. These tables miss some clones; where compared with another copy, unresolved V genes account for less than half of the shortfall, and the remainder is unexplained. Here the sample has 55,000 to 60,000 clones; 85% occur a single time. The ten largest clones represent about 2.7% of the sample. The input for sequencing was CD4+ or CD8+ T cells sorted from blood, taken in a trial of the OX40 agonist ivuxolimab. The origin of the receptors is an adult with an advanced solid tumor such as melanoma, head and neck, liver or kidney cancer.

This chain connects TRBV11-2 to TRBJ1-2; a weak D match, TRBD1 (5 bases). CDR3 length: 15 residues. Trimming left V 2 bases short and J 4 bases short, with 14 bases between. Germline CDR1 is SGHAT and CDR2 is FQNNGV. The CDR3 loop is CASSLSGQGSYGYTF. The CDR3 DNA reads TGTGCCAGCAGCTTATCGGGGCAGGGATCCTATGGCTACACCTTC.

The chain has TRBV6-1 and TRBJ2-1, with D unresolved. Germline lookup yields CDR1 MNHNS and CDR2 SASEGT. V lost 5 bases to trimming and J lost 4 bases, with 9 bases between them. The CDR3 length is 13 residues. The CDR3 loop reads CASSLAEYNEQFF. The CDR3 coding sequence is TGTGCCAGCAGTTTGGCGGAGTACAATGAGCAGTTCTTC.

The chain recombines TRBV19 with TRBJ2-2, with 9 bases matching TRBD1. This CDR3 has 17 amino acids. Germline-derived CDR1 and CDR2 are LNHDA and SQIVND (reference sequence). The V segment lost 7 bases and the J segment 0 bases; nucleotides outside the gene matches: 9. The CDR3 protein is CASTSRGQGANTGELFF. In DNA form, the CDR3 reads TGTGCCAGTACCTCAAGGGGACAGGGTGCGAACACCGGGGAGCTGTTTTTT.

The chain joins TRBV20-1 to TRBJ2-3; no definite D call. The V and J ends lost 3 bases and 4 bases respectively, with 5 bases between them. Germline-derived CDR1 and CDR2 are DFQATT and SNEGSKA (reference sequence). CDR3 length: 11 amino acids. CDR3 nucleotide sequence: TGCAGTGCTAGCTTCTCAGATACGCAGTATTTT. Protein sequence: CSASFSDTQYF.

V and J are TRBV19 and TRBJ1-5, with D possibly matching TRBD1 (6 bases). The CDR3 covers 13 residues. V lost 9 bases to trimming and J lost 3 bases, with 12 bases between them. Germline CDR1 is LNHDA and CDR2 is SQIVND (reference sequence). The CDR3 nucleotides are TGTGCCAGCAATGACAGGCCCAATCAGCCCCAGCATTTT. This codes for CASNDRPNQPQHF.

This chain joins TRBV2 and TRBJ2-2, with D tentatively TRBD2 (7 bases). The V gene lost 6 bases and the J gene lost 16 bases, with 21 bases spanning the gap. Germline V gene lookup returns CDR1 SNHLY and CDR2 FYNNEI. The CDR3 loop spans 13 amino acids. The CDR3 sequence is CASSEGLAGARFF. The CDR3 nucleotides read TGTGCCAGCAGCGAGGGCTTGGCGGGGGCCCGGTTTTTT.

The rearrangement joins TRBV7-3 to TRBJ2-1; 9 bases line up with TRBD2. V shed 0 bases and J 9 bases; nucleotides not matched to a gene: 6. The CDR3 is made up of 15 amino acids. Looked up from germline, CDR1 is SGHTA and CDR2 is FQGTGA. The CDR3 sequence is CASSLTSGSRGEQFF. The DNA of the CDR3 is TGTGCCAGCAGCTTAACTAGCGGGAGCCGCGGTGAGCAGTTCTTC.

This sequence joins TRBV19 and TRBJ1-5, with 8 bases that match TRBD1. This CDR3 has 18 amino acids. Looked up from germline, CDR1 is LNHDA and CDR2 is SQIVND (reference sequence). V gave up 6 bases and J gave up 0 bases; unmatched junction bases: 13. The CDR3 loop is CASSRTGQVKYSNQPQHF. In nucleotides, the CDR3 is TGTGCCAGTAGCCGAACGGGACAGGTCAAGTATAGCAATCAGCCCCAGCATTTT.

This chain links TRBV4-1 with TRBJ2-5; the D call may be TRBD1 or TRBD2 (6 bases each). Per the germline V gene, CDR1 is MGHRA and CDR2 is YSYEKL. The CDR3 loop spans 16 amino acids. Trimming shortened V by 5 bases and J by 5 bases, and 21 bases separated the two germline ends. In nucleotides, the CDR3 is TGCGCCAGCAGCTCTTCCTTTTCCGGGGGCGGGGAGACCCAGTACTTC. It is translated as CASSSSFSGGGETQYF.

The rearrangement joins TRBV6-1 to TRBJ2-5; D assignment may be TRBD1 or TRBD2 (6 bases each). The germline gives CDR1 MNHNS, CDR2 SASEGT. The length of the CDR3 is 13 residues. The V end lost 0 bases, the J end lost 12 bases, and 14 bases lay between the germline ends. Here the CDR3 reads CASSEAAAGTKYF. The CDR3 DNA is TGTGCCAGCAGTGAAGCGGCTGCGGGGACAAAGTACTTC.

This rearrangement joins TRBV11-2 to TRBJ2-3; D gene ambiguous. The V end lost 5 bases, the J end lost 3 bases, and 15 bases lay between the germline ends. This CDR3 is 15 amino acids long. Germline CDR1 and CDR2: SGHAT and FQNNGV. The DNA of the CDR3 is TGTGCCAGCAGCCCGAGGTTAGAGTGGACAGATACGCAGTATTTT. Residues: CASSPRLEWTDTQYF.

The genes are TRBV30 and TRBJ2-2; 11 bases align to TRBD2. CDR1 is GTSNPN, CDR2 SVGIG, per germline (reference sequence). This CDR3 is built from 13 residues. Losses at the gene ends were 7 bases for V and 5 bases for J; bases not matched to a gene: 3. This CDR3 reads CALAGGFTGELFF. The CDR3 region has the DNA TGTGCCTTAGCGGGAGGGTTTACCGGGGAGCTGTTTTTT.

The chain has TRBV6-6 and TRBJ1-2; D remains unclear. This CDR3 contains 13 residues. The V gene lost 5 bases and the J gene lost 6 bases, with 13 bases spanning the gap. Germline-derived CDR1 and CDR2 are MNHNY and SVGAGI (reference sequence). As DNA, the CDR3 is TGTGCCAGCAGTCAGCGACCGGCGCATGGCTACACCTTC. The encoded protein is CASSQRPAHGYTF.

This chain joins TRBV19 and TRBJ2-1; D not certain. V lost 5 bases and J 8 bases, leaving 13 bases between the germline ends. In germline, CDR1 is LNHDA, CDR2 SQIVND (reference sequence). The CDR3 sequence is 13 residues long. CDR3 region: CASSGYRTHEQFF. The CDR3 DNA sequence: TGTGCCAGTAGTGGGTACAGAACCCATGAGCAGTTCTTC.

The rearrangement joins TRBV5-1 to TRBJ2-1; TRBD1 aligns across 7 bases. Looked up from germline, CDR1 is SGHRS and CDR2 is YFSETQ. This CDR3 contains 16 residues. V shed 2 bases and J 6 bases; nucleotides not matched to a gene: 11. In DNA, the CDR3 is TGCGCCAGCAGCTTCACCACAGGGGTTAAAGGCAATGAGCAGTTCTTC. This gives the protein CASSFTTGVKGNEQFF.

The table lists this clone with a count of one. The chain employs TRBV19 and TRBJ1-2; TRBD1 agrees at 9 bases. This CDR3 contains 16 residues. J was trimmed by 2 bases and V by 1 base; bases with no gene match: 5. Germline V lookup: CDR1 LNHDA, CDR2 SQIVND (reference sequence). CDR3 in amino acids: CASSIGGGQGNYGYTF. The CDR3 nucleotides read TGTGCCAGTAGTATAGGAGGAGGACAGGGGAACTATGGCTACACCTTC. Based on the CDR3 plus reference TRBV19 and TRBJ1-2, the full variable domain is DGGITQSPKYLFRKEGQNVTLSCEQNLNHDAMYWYRQDPGQGLRLIYYSQIVNDFQKGDIAEGYSVSREKKESFPLTVTSAQKNPTAFYLCASSIGGGQGNYGYTFGSGTRLTVV.

The chain uses TRBV10-1 and TRBJ1-2; 9 bases are shared with TRBD1. Germline trimming cut 6 bases from V and 2 bases from J; bases unmatched to any gene: 1. Looked up from germline, CDR1 is WNHNN and CDR2 is SYGVQD (reference sequence). The CDR3 covers 13 residues. CDR3: CASRGTGNYGYTF. The CDR3 DNA is TGCGCCAGCAGGGGGACAGGGAACTATGGCTACACCTTC.

V and J are TRBV10-3 and TRBJ2-3, with D unclear. The germline CDR1 and CDR2 sequences are ENHRY and SYGVKD. CDR3 length: 11 residues. V was shortened by 8 bases and J by 2 bases, with 5 bases between the two germline ends. The CDR3 nucleotides read TGTGCCATCTCGGACACAGATACGCAGTATTTT. Translating gives CAISDTDTQYF.

A single count supports this clone. V and J are TRBV19 and TRBJ2-1, with 9 bases aligning to TRBD2. CDR3 size: 14 residues. Germline V gene lookup returns CDR1 LNHDA and CDR2 SQIVND (reference sequence). V shed 9 bases, J shed 7 bases, and the junction held 10 bases outside the gene matches. The CDR3 coding sequence is TGTGCCAGCCAGAGAGCGGGAGGTTGGAATGAGCAGTTCTTC. The encoded protein is CASQRAGGWNEQFF.

The rearrangement uses TRBV2 and TRBJ1-2; 7 bases are a match to TRBD1. V lost 6 bases and J lost 2; bases outside the gene matches: 6. The CDR3 is 14 residues long. Per the germline V gene, CDR1 is SNHLY and CDR2 is FYNNEI. CDR3 loop: CASSPRGGNYGYTF. In DNA, the CDR3 is TGTGCCAGCAGCCCCAGGGGGGGGAACTATGGCTACACCTTC. Supplemented by reference TRBV2 and TRBJ1-2, the full variable domain reads EPEVTQTPSHQVTQMGQEVILRCVPISNHLYFYWYRQILGQKVEFLVSFYNNEISEKSEIFDDQFSVERPDGSNFTLKIRSTKLEDSAMYFCASSPRGGNYGYTFGSGTRLTVV.

The V gene is TRBV11-3, the J gene TRBJ2-7, with 7 bases lining up with TRBD2. CDR3 length equals 15 residues. Trimming took 4 bases from V and 4 from J; bases not matched to a gene: 10. The germline V gene has CDR1 SGHNT and CDR2 YENEEA. The CDR3 coding sequence is TGTGCCAGCAGCTCGCCCGGGGAGGGCAGGTACGAGCAGTACTTC. Protein sequence: CASSSPGEGRYEQYF.

This clone has just one count. The chain recombines TRBV10-3 with TRBJ2-5; D unresolved. This CDR3 is built from 13 residues. Trimming pared 0 bases from V and 0 bases from J, leaving 2 bases between. Per the germline V gene, CDR1 is ENHRY and CDR2 is SYGVKD. The CDR3 DNA follows: TGTGCCATCAGTGAGTCGTACCAAGAGACCCAGTACTTC. Its translation: CAISESYQETQYF.

The gene calls are TRBV9 and TRBJ2-6, with 8 bases that match TRBD2. Losses at the gene ends were 2 bases for V and 0 bases for J; bases not matched to a gene: 13. The CDR3 length is 20 residues. Germline loops: CDR1 SGDLS, CDR2 YYNGEE. In DNA, the CDR3 is TGTGCCAGCAGCGTCCCGGGAGGGGCTAGCGCAAGCTCTGGGGCCAACGTCCTGACTTTC. It encodes CASSVPGGASASSGANVLTF. The full variable domain, in which reference TRBV9 and TRBJ2-6 provide the parts outside the CDR3, is DSGVTQTPKHLITATGQRVTLRCSPRSGDLSVYWYQQSLDQGLQFLIQYYNGEERAKGNILERFSAQQFPDLHSELNLSSLELGDSALYFCASSVPGGASASSGANVLTFGAGSRLTVL.

CDR3 sequence reads: CASSAPGQGMEQYF. The CDR3 nucleotides read TGTGCCAGCAGCGCGCCGGGACAGGGGATGGAGCAGTACTTC. The chain has TRBV5-6 and TRBJ2-7, with 10 bases fitting TRBD1. The germline CDR1 and CDR2 sequences are SGHDT and YYEEEE. The CDR3 totals 14 residues. Unmatched junction bases numbered 8, after V lost 4 bases and J lost 7 bases.

The chain is built from TRBV25-1 and TRBJ2-1; 10 bases are shared with TRBD1. Germline lookup yields CDR1 MGHDK and CDR2 SYGVNS. The CDR3 length is 15 residues. The J segment lost 7 bases and the V segment lost 4 bases, leaving 7 bases of the junction unmatched. The CDR3 region is CASSGEDRGWNEQFF. The CDR3 DNA reads TGTGCCAGCAGTGGCGAGGACAGGGGGTGGAATGAGCAGTTCTTC.